This T cell receptor beta chain derives from a study of response to subunit inactivated influenza vaccine. Study-wide findings and caveats: After each seasonal influenza vaccination, few new T cells are recruited, the authors suggested.

V was trimmed by 1 base and J by 3 bases, leaving 7 bases between them. Germline-derived CDR1 and CDR2 are LGHDT and YNNKEL (reference sequence). The CDR3 is made up of 13 amino acids. Comment on this clonotype: What it binds is not known.

TCRdb passed the RT-PCR reads through MiXCR, listing each CDR3 protein once. The data show about 500,000 distinct CDR3 sequences, approximately 6.9% seen once. The chain links TRBV3-1 to TRBJ2-7, with a tentative D call TRBD2 (5 bases). The sample consisted of PBMCs from blood, taken around 25 months after vaccination. The TCR sequence derives from a man between 50 and 69 years old who received an inactivated influenza vaccine. Here the CDR3 DNA reads TGTGCCAGCAGCCAAGTCGGGGTCTACGAGCAGTACTTC. It translates to CASSQVGVYEQYF.